These 24 T cell receptor beta chains share one sample of origin, sequenced in a study of shared clonotypes between healthy human individuals. TCRdb's table, derived via immunoSEQ multiplex PCR, lists solely in-frame clones and lacks some. The sample consists of hundreds of thousands of clones, around 95% of them appearing once. Naive CD8 cells comprised CD45RO-negative, CCR7-positively selected cells, excluding terminally differentiated effector memory CD45RA+ cells. Sequencing was carried out using naive CD8+ T cells sorted from blood. The source of these receptors is a woman in her twenties or thirties in good health.

V and J are TRBV5-1 and TRBJ2-5, with 12 nucleotides matching TRBD2. The end of the DNA fits TRBJ2-7 better, so the J call may be wrong. The CDR3 consists of 15 residues. Germline CDR1 is SGHRS and CDR2 is YFSETQ. The CDR3 DNA follows: TGCGCCAGCAGGGAAGGGACTAGCGGGTACTACGAGCAGTACTTC. As protein: CASREGTSGYYEQYF.

The chain combines TRBV2 with TRBJ2-5; the match to TRBD2 covers 14 bases. J gave up 0 bases and V 6 bases, and 6 bases lay outside the gene matches. The CDR3 is 17 amino acids. Germline CDR1 and CDR2: SNHLY and FYNNEI. The CDR3 region is CASRATSGREDQETQYF. CDR3 in DNA: TGTGCCAGCAGAGCGACTAGCGGGAGGGAGGACCAAGAGACCCAGTACTTC. Drawing the rest from reference TRBV2 and TRBJ2-5, the complete variable domain is EPEVTQTPSHQVTQMGQEVILRCVPISNHLYFYWYRQILGQKVEFLVSFYNNEISEKSEIFDDQFSVERPDGSNFTLKIRSTKLEDSAMYFCASRATSGREDQETQYFGPGTRLLVL.

For the CDR3, the DNA is TGTGCCAGCAGTTTAGACACCGGCAGGGGGGCCCAGCATTTT. Its protein product is CASSLDTGRGAQHF. The chain uses TRBV28 and TRBJ1-5; 7 nucleotides line up with TRBD1. The CDR3 extends over 14 amino acids. Germline trimming cut 2 bases from V and 11 bases from J; bases unmatched to any gene: 9. Germline loops: CDR1 MDHEN, CDR2 SYDVKM. Looking up the rest from reference TRBV28 and TRBJ1-5 gives the full variable domain: DVKVTQSSRYLVKRTGEKVFLECVQDMDHENMFWYRQDPGLGLRLIYFSYDVKMKEKGDIPEGYSVSREKKERFSLILESASTNQTSMYLCASSLDTGRGAQHFGDGTRLSIL.

The rearrangement uses TRBV11-2 and TRBJ2-7, with D uncertain. The CDR3 length is 15 residues. The V gene lost 6 bases and the J gene lost 0 bases, with 15 bases spanning the gap. Germline V gives CDR1 SGHAT, CDR2 FQNNGV. The CDR3 protein is CASRRVEWSSYEQYF. The CDR3 region has the DNA TGTGCCAGCAGACGGGTGGAGTGGAGCTCCTACGAGCAGTACTTC.

Points on this clone: One junction end does not reproduce the germline sequence, and a read error may be involved. The chain carries TRBV7-9 and TRBJ1-1; possibly TRBD1 for D (5 bases). The CDR3 totals 17 residues. In germline, CDR1 is SEHNR, CDR2 FQNEAQ (reference sequence). The CDR3 DNA follows: TGTGCCAGCCTCGATTTGGGGGACGGGTACTTGAACGCTGAAGCTTTCTTT. Its translation: CASLDLGDGYLNAEAFF. Full variable domain (outside the CDR3, taken from reference TRBV7-9 and TRBJ1-1): DTGVSQNPRHKITKRGQNVTFRCDPISEHNRLYWYRQTLGQGPEFLTYFQNEAQLEKSRLLSDRFSAERPKGSFSTLEIQRTEQGDSAMYLCASLDLGDGYLNAEAFFGQGTRLTVV.

The CDR3 sequence is CATGSGMDTGELFF. CDR3 coding DNA: TGTGCCACGGGGAGCGGGATGGACACCGGGGAGCTGTTTTTT. The V gene is TRBV4-2, the J gene TRBJ2-2; 7 nucleotides agree with TRBD2. Germline CDR1 LGHNA, CDR2 YNFKEQ. This CDR3 spans 14 amino acids. The V and J ends lost 10 bases and 3 bases, in that order; junction bases with no gene match: 8.

In its sample, this clone was seen a few times. The V gene is TRBV4-1, the J gene TRBJ1-5; D is perhaps TRBD1 (6 bases). This CDR3 spans 14 amino acids. Germline V gene sequence: CDR1 MGHRA, CDR2 YSYEKL. V lost 3 bases and J 6 bases, leaving 12 bases between the germline ends. The CDR3 reads CASSQNRERQPQHF. CDR3 bases: TGCGCCAGCAGCCAGAACAGGGAACGTCAGCCCCAGCATTTT.

The chain carries TRBV7-8 and TRBJ1-1; D not certain. The V end was cut by 5 bases, the J end by 1 base, with 20 bases between. This CDR3 is 17 amino acids long. In germline, CDR1 is SGHVS, CDR2 FQNEAQ. CDR3 bases: TGTGCCAGCAGCCTCGCCGGCCTGGCAGTTAGGAACACTGAAGCTTTCTTT. It encodes CASSLAGLAVRNTEAFF. Full variable domain (remainder filled in from reference TRBV7-8 and TRBJ1-1): GAGVSQSPRYKVAKRGQDVALRCDPISGHVSLFWYQQALGQGPEFLTYFQNEAQLDKSGLPSDRFFAERPEGSVSTLKIQRTQQEDSAVYLCASSLAGLAVRNTEAFFGQGTRLTVV.

This clone appeared a few times. The sample contains more than one DNA sequence encoding this CDR3. V and J are TRBV10-2 and TRBJ2-7; D is unresolved. Germline V gene lookup returns CDR1 WSHSY and CDR2 SAAADI. CDR3 size: 11 residues. Trimming took 2 bases from V and 7 from J, leaving 6 bases between them. CDR3 region: CASSEGGEQYF. In nucleotides, the CDR3 is TGCGCCAGCAGTGAGGGTGGGGAGCAGTACTTC.

The chain is built from TRBV27 and TRBJ2-7; 11 nucleotides match TRBD1. The trim removed 2 bases at V and 3 bases at J, leaving 6 bases unmatched. This CDR3 region has 16 residues. Germline CDR1 reads MNHEY; CDR2 reads SMNVEV (reference sequence). The CDR3 here is CASSLGRGTGGYEQYF. CDR3 bases: TGTGCCAGCAGTTTAGGTCGGGGGACAGGGGGCTACGAGCAGTACTTC.

This clone was seen only once. Different DNA sequences within this sample yield the same CDR3. DNA of the CDR3: TGTGCCAGCAGTTTAGGGTCTCCCTACGAGCAGTACTTC. This translates into CASSLGSPYEQYF. The chain carries TRBV27 and TRBJ2-7; D remains unclear. The CDR3 length is 13 residues. Per germline, CDR1 MNHEY and CDR2 SMNVEV (reference sequence). V was trimmed by 2 bases and J by 2 bases, leaving 7 bases between them.

CDR3: CASSLMVSTEAFF. CDR3 nucleotides: TGTGCCAGCAGTTTAATGGTGTCCACTGAAGCTTTCTTT. The chain uses TRBV27 and TRBJ1-1; D gene uncertain. CDR3 size: 13 residues. V lost 2 bases, J lost 4 bases, and 8 bases lay in between. Per the germline V gene, CDR1 is MNHEY and CDR2 is SMNVEV (reference sequence).

The chain carries TRBV9 and TRBJ1-4; possible D gene TRBD1, 6 bases. This CDR3 has 15 amino acids. Trimming removed 4 bases from V and 5 bases from J, with 15 bases in between. Germline CDR1 SGDLS, CDR2 YYNGEE. The chain's CDR3 is CASSTRSGANEKLFF. In nucleotides, the CDR3 is TGTGCCAGCAGCACGCGCTCGGGGGCGAATGAAAAACTGTTTTTT.

DNA of the CDR3: TGCGCCAGCAGCATCACCGACAGCTACGAGCAGTACTTC. Residues: CASSITDSYEQYF. The J gene is TRBJ2-7, the V gene TRBV5-1; the D gene is possibly TRBD1 (5 bases). Germline V lookup: CDR1 SGHRS, CDR2 YFSETQ. The length of the CDR3 is 13 residues. V was pared by 4 bases and J by 3 bases, with 11 bases between.

This clone was detected once. The chain joins TRBV6-1 to TRBJ2-7; D not resolved. V lost 8 bases, J lost 7 bases, and 12 bases lay in between. CDR1 is MNHNS, CDR2 SASEGT, per germline. The CDR3 contains 11 residues. CDR3 in amino acids: CASRYSGEQYF. CDR3 sequence (DNA): TGTGCCAGCCGGTATAGTGGGGAGCAGTACTTC.

The chain employs TRBV27 and TRBJ2-7; D tentatively fits TRBD1 or TRBD2 (5 bases each). The CDR3 length is 13 residues. Germline V gene data show CDR1 as MNHEY and CDR2 as SMNVEV (reference sequence). V shed 2 bases and J shed 5 bases, with 10 bases lying between them. The CDR3 sequence is CASSLEGFDEQYF. CDR3 coding DNA: TGTGCCAGCAGTTTAGAGGGGTTTGACGAGCAGTACTTC.

The CDR3 loop reads CASSGTGLAGGTGPYEQYF. The CDR3 DNA reads as TGTGCCAGCAGCGGCACTGGACTAGCGGGAGGTACGGGCCCCTACGAGCAGTACTTC. The V and J genes are TRBV7-9 and TRBJ2-7, with 14 bases matching TRBD2. Germline trimming cut 5 bases from V and 2 bases from J; bases unmatched to any gene: 14. The CDR3 loop spans 19 amino acids. Germline CDR1 is SEHNR and CDR2 is FQNEAQ (reference sequence).

This chain links TRBV28 with TRBJ2-7; possibly TRBD1 or TRBD2 for D (5 bases each). The CDR3 runs 15 residues. Per the germline V gene, CDR1 is MDHEN and CDR2 is SYDVKM. V lost 4 bases and J lost 4, with 17 bases in between. Written as DNA, the CDR3 is TGTGCCAGCAGTTATGGCTGGGGGATAGATTACGAGCAGTACTTC. As protein: CASSYGWGIDYEQYF.

V usage is TRBV7-9 and J usage is TRBJ1-1; D is undetermined. Germline-derived CDR1 and CDR2 are SEHNR and FQNEAQ (reference sequence). V lost 7 bases, J lost 8 bases, and 17 bases lay in between. The CDR3 extends over 13 amino acids. The CDR3 protein is CASTSSESPEAFF. As DNA, the CDR3 is TGTGCCAGCACCTCATCGGAGTCTCCGGAAGCTTTCTTT.

V and J are TRBV5-1 and TRBJ2-1, with 15 positions matching TRBD2. Germline loops: CDR1 SGHRS, CDR2 YFSETQ. The V gene end was trimmed by 4 bases and the J gene end by 9 bases; junction bases not matched to a gene: 11. The CDR3 contains 17 residues. CDR3 loop: CASSRRTSGRAVGEQFF. Written as DNA, the CDR3 is TGCGCCAGCAGCCGAAGGACTAGCGGGAGGGCCGTCGGTGAGCAGTTCTTC.

CDR3 in amino acids: CASSPSGQGFIGNQPQHF. CDR3 bases: TGTGCCAGCAGTCCCTCGGGACAAGGCTTTATAGGCAATCAGCCCCAGCATTTT. The chain couples TRBV28 to TRBJ1-5; a possible D gene is TRBD1 (6 bases). CDR3 length: 18 amino acids. Deletions cut 5 bases from V and 2 bases from J, with 22 bases between. Germline CDR1 is MDHEN and CDR2 is SYDVKM.

This chain uses TRBV6-1 with TRBJ1-1; D ambiguous. CDR3 length: 17 amino acids. CDR1 is MNHNS, CDR2 SASEGT, per germline. Trimming cost V 3 bases and J 4 bases, with 21 bases left between them. CDR3 loop: CASSEPPIGPGGTEAFF. CDR3 coding DNA: TGTGCCAGCAGTGAGCCCCCCATAGGACCGGGCGGCACTGAAGCTTTCTTT.

CDR3 nucleotide sequence: TGTGCCAGCAGCTTGTTAGGGACAGGGCTAGAGCCCCAGCATTTT. Translation: CASSLLGTGLEPQHF. The chain carries TRBV5-5 and TRBJ1-5, with 9 bases fitting TRBD1. The CDR3 extends over 15 amino acids. Germline CDR1 reads SGHKS; CDR2 reads YYEKEE (reference sequence). V lost 1 base and J lost 8; bases outside the gene matches: 7. The full variable domain, its missing parts supplied by reference TRBV5-5 and TRBJ1-5, is DAGVTQSPTHLIKTRGQQVTLRCSPISGHKSVSWYQQVLGQGPQFIFQYYEKEERGRGNFPDRFSARQFPNYSSELNVNALLLGDSALYLCASSLLGTGLEPQHFGDGTRLSIL.

This clone was seen just once. The chain employs TRBV21-1 and TRBJ2-2; the DNA was not used to check the table's D call, TRBD2. TRBV21-1 is a documented pseudogene. The CDR3 is made up of 14 amino acids. The CDR3 region has the DNA TGTGCCAGCAGCAAACCCCCTAGCACCGGGGAGCTGTTTTTT. Translated: CASSKPPSTGELFF.